This is a list of T cell receptor beta chains from one sample in a study of neoadjuvant anti-PD-1 for oral cavity cancer. The protocol was immunoSEQ multiplex PCR, while the TCRdb copy is restricted to in-frame clones and leaves out a portion. The sample has tens of thousands of clones; about 85% are singletons. This specimen was PBMCs, taken after nivolumab (anti-PD-1) treatment. The receptors were gathered from a person aged 40 to 85 with oral cavity squamous cell carcinoma. Each CDR3 is given with its conserved first and last residue. The D gene is left open where the match is weak. The size of a clone is reported for some rows only, either as once, few or many, or as a class for expanded clones.

v_call: TRBV10-3; j_call: TRBJ1-1; clone_size: -; d_call: TRBD1; cdr3_nt: TGTGCCATCAGTGAGGGCAGGGGGCGACTAACTGAAGCTTTCTTT; cdr3_aa: CAISEGRGRLTEAFF
v_call: TRBV30; j_call: TRBJ1-1; clone_size: -; d_call: -; cdr3_nt: TGTGCCTGGAGTAGAGTGAACTCTGAAGCTTTCTTT; cdr3_aa: CAWSRVNSEAFF
v_call: TRBV7-8; j_call: TRBJ1-1; clone_size: -; d_call: -; cdr3_nt: TGTGCCAGCAGCTTACGATTCGGGGGAAACACTGAAGCTTTCTTT; cdr3_aa: CASSLRFGGNTEAFF
v_call: TRBV5-1; j_call: TRBJ1-1; clone_size: -; d_call: -; cdr3_nt: TGCGCCAGCAGCTTGTTAACCCAGGGGATTAACACTGAAGCTTTCTTT; cdr3_aa: CASSLLTQGINTEAFF
v_call: TRBV25-1; j_call: TRBJ2-7; clone_size: -; d_call: -; cdr3_nt: TGTGCCAGCATGGGGTTTAGGAGCGAGCAGTACTTC; cdr3_aa: CASMGFRSEQYF
v_call: TRBV10-3; j_call: TRBJ1-2; clone_size: -; d_call: -; cdr3_nt: TGTGCCATCACAGATTCGAAGAGCTCCGGTGGCTACACCTTC; cdr3_aa: CAITDSKSSGGYTF
v_call: TRBV9; j_call: TRBJ2-7; clone_size: -; d_call: -; cdr3_nt: TGTGCCAGCAGCGTAGAACCGACCAACCCATACGAGCAGTACTTC; cdr3_aa: CASSVEPTNPYEQYF
v_call: TRBV5-4; j_call: TRBJ2-6; clone_size: -; d_call: TRBD1; cdr3_nt: TGTGCCAGCAGCCTCCAGGGGGCACAAACTCACTCTGGGGCCAACGTCCTGACTTTC; cdr3_aa: CASSLQGAQTHSGANVLTF
v_call: TRBV5-1; j_call: TRBJ2-7; clone_size: -; d_call: TRBD2; cdr3_nt: TGCGCCAGCAGCGCCCGGGGGGGAACAACTCGCGAGCAGTACTTC; cdr3_aa: CASSARGGTTREQYF
v_call: TRBV5-4; j_call: TRBJ2-5; clone_size: -; d_call: -; cdr3_nt: TGTGCCAGCAGCTTGACGGCGGGGATACAAGAGACCCAGTACTTC; cdr3_aa: CASSLTAGIQETQYF
v_call: TRBV27; j_call: TRBJ2-2; clone_size: -; d_call: TRBD2; cdr3_nt: TGTGCCAGCAGGCGGGGACTAGCGGCCACCGGGGAGCTGTTTTTT; cdr3_aa: CASRRGLAATGELFF
v_call: TRBV6-5; j_call: TRBJ1-1; clone_size: -; d_call: TRBD1; cdr3_nt: TGTGCCAGCAGCCTGGACAGGTGGGGGACTGAAGCTTTCTTT; cdr3_aa: CASSLDRWGTEAFF
v_call: TRBV6-6; j_call: TRBJ2-4; clone_size: -; d_call: TRBD2; cdr3_nt: TGTGCCAGCAGTGCAAGGCGGGAGGACAGCATTCAGTACTTC; cdr3_aa: CASSARREDSIQYF
v_call: TRBV7-2; j_call: TRBJ2-7; clone_size: -; d_call: -; cdr3_nt: TGTGCCAGCAGCGCTTCCTACGAGCAGTACTTC; cdr3_aa: CASSASYEQYF
v_call: TRBV6-5; j_call: TRBJ2-2; clone_size: -; d_call: TRBD2; cdr3_nt: TGTGCCAGCAGAGGGGCGGGAGAGGGGACCGGGGAGCTGTTTTTT; cdr3_aa: CASRGAGEGTGELFF
v_call: TRBV7-9; j_call: TRBJ1-4; clone_size: few; d_call: -; cdr3_nt: TGTGCCAGCACCTCAAGGAGGGAACTGCATGAAAAACTGTTTTTT; cdr3_aa: CASTSRRELHEKLFF
v_call: TRBV11-3; j_call: TRBJ2-5; clone_size: once; d_call: -; cdr3_nt: TGTGCCAGCAGCCGGGGGGCGGAGAGGGAAGAGACCCAGTACTTC; cdr3_aa: CASSRGAEREETQYF
v_call: TRBV11-3; j_call: TRBJ2-7; clone_size: -; d_call: TRBD2; cdr3_nt: TGTGCCAGCAGCAAAGGACTAGCGGGAGGGTCCTACGAGCAGTACTTC; cdr3_aa: CASSKGLAGGSYEQYF
v_call: TRBV7-9; j_call: TRBJ1-1; clone_size: -; d_call: -; cdr3_nt: TGTGCCAGCAGCTTTAATCTTGGGACTCCAGCTTTCTTT; cdr3_aa: CASSFNLGTPAFF
v_call: TRBV25-1; j_call: TRBJ2-6; clone_size: -; d_call: TRBD1; cdr3_nt: TGTGCCAGCAGTGAAGACAGGGGGCACTCTGGGGCCAACGTCCTGACTTTC; cdr3_aa: CASSEDRGHSGANVLTF
v_call: TRBV10-3; j_call: TRBJ2-1; clone_size: few; d_call: TRBD2; cdr3_nt: TGTGCCATCAGTGAGTCCGGACTAGCGAGCTCCTACAATGAGCAGTTCTTC; cdr3_aa: CAISESGLASSYNEQFF
v_call: TRBV29-1; j_call: TRBJ2-5; clone_size: -; d_call: TRBD1; cdr3_nt: TGCAGCGTTTCTCAAGGGACAGGGGCAGAGACCCAGTACTTC; cdr3_aa: CSVSQGTGAETQYF
v_call: TRBV29-1; j_call: TRBJ2-4; clone_size: -; d_call: TRBD2; cdr3_nt: TGCAGCGTTCGGACTAGCGGGGTCCTTAAAAACATTCAGTACTTC; cdr3_aa: CSVRTSGVLKNIQYF
v_call: TRBV6-1; j_call: TRBJ2-6; clone_size: -; d_call: -; cdr3_nt: TGTGCCAGCAGTGCGGCTAGCGCTGGGGCCAACGTCCTGACTTTC; cdr3_aa: CASSAASAGANVLTF
v_call: TRBV27; j_call: TRBJ2-7; clone_size: -; d_call: -; cdr3_nt: TGTGCCAGCAGTTTATTAGGGCCCTACGAGCAGTACTTC; cdr3_aa: CASSLLGPYEQYF
v_call: TRBV28; j_call: TRBJ2-2; clone_size: -; d_call: -; cdr3_nt: TGTGCCACCCTGGGGGGCGGAGCGAACACCGGGGAGCTGTTTTTT; cdr3_aa: CATLGGGANTGELFF
v_call: TRBV11-2; j_call: TRBJ2-5; clone_size: -; d_call: TRBD1; cdr3_nt: TGTGCCAGCAGCCCGCAGGGGGCAATGGGGGAGACCCAGTACTTC; cdr3_aa: CASSPQGAMGETQYF
v_call: TRBV30; j_call: TRBJ2-7; clone_size: -; d_call: TRBD2; cdr3_nt: TGTGCCTGCCCGGCTAGCGGCTCCTACGAGCAGTACTTC; cdr3_aa: CACPASGSYEQYF
v_call: TRBV29-1; j_call: TRBJ2-3; clone_size: -; d_call: -; cdr3_nt: TGCAGCGTTGAGTTTCCCGACCGTAGCACAGATACGCAGTATTTT; cdr3_aa: CSVEFPDRSTDTQYF
v_call: TRBV2; j_call: TRBJ1-5; clone_size: once; d_call: -; cdr3_nt: TGTGCCAGCAGTCCGGACTATAGCAATCAGCCCCAGCATTTT; cdr3_aa: CASSPDYSNQPQHF
v_call: TRBV28; j_call: TRBJ2-7; clone_size: -; d_call: TRBD1; cdr3_nt: TGTGCCAGCAGAGCGACAGGGCAGACCTACGAGCAGTACTTC; cdr3_aa: CASRATGQTYEQYF
v_call: TRBV27; j_call: TRBJ2-2; clone_size: -; d_call: TRBD2; cdr3_nt: TGTGCCAGCAGTTTGGCCCCGGGTAGCGGGGTCAGGAGGAACACCGGGGAGCTGTTTTTT; cdr3_aa: CASSLAPGSGVRRNTGELFF
v_call: TRBV7-6; j_call: TRBJ2-1; clone_size: -; d_call: -; cdr3_nt: TGTGCCAGCAGCTCCGCCTACAATGAGCAGTTCTTC; cdr3_aa: CASSSAYNEQFF
v_call: TRBV9; j_call: TRBJ2-4; clone_size: -; d_call: -; cdr3_nt: TGTGCCAGCAGCGAAGTATTCGACGGGGACATTCAGTACTTC; cdr3_aa: CASSEVFDGDIQYF
v_call: TRBV4-1; j_call: TRBJ2-1; clone_size: few; d_call: -; cdr3_nt: TGCGCCAGCAGCCAAGTGAGAGCGGGCGTCGCCAATGAGCAGTTCTTC; cdr3_aa: CASSQVRAGVANEQFF
v_call: TRBV6-5; j_call: TRBJ1-1; clone_size: -; d_call: -; cdr3_nt: TGTGCCAGCAGTTACGGGCCATCGAACACTGAAGCTTTCTTT; cdr3_aa: CASSYGPSNTEAFF